The entry below describes one T cell receptor beta chain. Many counts were recorded for this clonotype. What antigen it recognizes has not been identified. The sample holds no much larger clone one base away, and base qualities are not on file. The receptor library was made with multiplex PCR. TCRdb shows the sequencer as Illumina HiSeq 4000. To build TCR beta libraries, CDR3 regions were amplified by Arm-PCR using iRepertoire HTBI primers. PCR products were gel purified before sequencing. From the authors' description of their analysis: Gene usage analysis of CDR3 amino acid clonotypes relied on the roughly 60 TRBV and 14 TRBJ segments identified across samples. COPE and FqMerger were used to merge filtered high-quality paired reads into contigs. BLAST was used to align contigs to IMGT TRBV, TRBD and TRBJ reference genes, and CDR3 was defined according to IMGT. Highly expanded clones were defined as clonotypes with a frequency above 0.1%. Shannon entropy was used to measure repertoire diversity, and the Gini coefficient was used to measure V-J evenness. Clonotypes shared by more than one individual were considered public. TCRdb passed the public sequencing reads through fastp at Q25 and MiXCR, retaining productive beta sequences. Every CDR3 protein is listed once, alongside the most common genes and DNA of its rows. V and J calls and clone size were set by TCRdb, not the authors. This sample gives around 400,000 distinct CDR3 sequences in total; less than 30% of them show up just once. Around 30% of the sample goes to the ten largest clones.

The data stem from a study of regulatory T cells in long-lasting Graves disease (dated by TCRdb to the early 2020s). About the investigation overall: To count as having persistent Graves' disease, a patient had to have received antithyroid drug treatment for over 5 years with TSH receptor autoantibodies remaining persistently positive. This study used TCR sequencing and RNA sequencing of peripheral blood to compare persistent Graves' disease patients against newly diagnosed Graves' disease patients. The study took place in China and was registered as a clinical trial. A total of around 35 samples underwent TCR sequencing: around 13 from persistent and around 20 from newly diagnosed Graves' disease patients. Persistent Graves' disease patients in the clinical cohort had taken antithyroid drugs for about 9.7 years on average.

Taken from cysteine to phenylalanine, the CDR3 has 15 residues. The read is trimmed to its CDR3 DNA, 45 bases read in frame from base 1. V is trimmed back by 3 bases and J by 7 bases, and the junction contains 6 bases that no gene match accounts for. The CDR1 and CDR2 encoded by the germline V gene are MDHEN and SYDVKM. What the time point label conveys for this sample: persistent/refractory GD, antithyroid drugs over 5 years with positive TRAb. RNA was extracted from PBMCs in TRIzol for both TCR sequencing and RNA sequencing. The diagnosis of Graves' disease followed American Thyroid Association guidelines. Patients were recruited from an endocrinology department in Xi'an, China. Each patient gave approximately 10 milliliters of peripheral blood, collected in an EDTA anticoagulant tube. Ficoll Paque Plus density gradient separation was used to isolate PBMCs, and no further T cell sorting was performed. An Agilent 2100 Bioanalyzer and agarose gel were used to check RNA quality, and a NanoDrop 2000 was used to measure RNA concentration.

What the study reported, not specific to this receptor: Persistent disease showed preferential use of TRBV28, TRBJ1-2 and TRBJ2-5, whereas newly diagnosed disease favored TRBV20-1 and TRBJ2-1. As a limitation, the authors acknowledged that the small sample size may reduce accuracy. Persistent patients shared more public clonotypes among themselves (2,741) than newly diagnosed patients did (approximately 970). Compared with newly diagnosed patients, persistent Graves' disease patients had lower TCR Shannon entropy and fewer highly expanded clones, which suggests clonal expansion. Because the primary lesion, thyroid tissue, could not be accessed, the study looked at peripheral blood alone. Sequencing and analysis were limited to the TCR beta chain.

Source: peripheral blood mononuclear cells (PBMCs), taken when the disease was refractory, from a patient treated with antithyroid drugs. This clonotype was obtained from a woman aged 40 to 49 with Graves disease. Donor details come from another sample of the same person, matched by shared clones. The chain employs TRBV28 and TRBJ1-5, and 10 junction bases match TRBD1. CDR3 loop: CASSLMGQGTQPQHF. Here is the DNA: TGTGCCAGCAGTTTGATGGGACAGGGGACCCAGCCCCAGCATTTT.